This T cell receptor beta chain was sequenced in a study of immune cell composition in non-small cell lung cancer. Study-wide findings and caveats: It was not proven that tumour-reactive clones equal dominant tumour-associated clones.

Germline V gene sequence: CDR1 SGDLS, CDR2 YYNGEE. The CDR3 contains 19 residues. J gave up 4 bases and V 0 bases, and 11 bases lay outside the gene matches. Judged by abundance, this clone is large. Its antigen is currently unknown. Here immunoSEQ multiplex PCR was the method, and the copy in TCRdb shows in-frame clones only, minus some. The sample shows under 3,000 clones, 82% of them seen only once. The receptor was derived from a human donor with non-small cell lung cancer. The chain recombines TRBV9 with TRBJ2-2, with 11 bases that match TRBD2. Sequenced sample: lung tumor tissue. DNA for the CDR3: TGTGCCAGCAGCGTAGGGCTAGCGGGAGGATCGAGGCTCACCGGGGAGCTGTTTTTT. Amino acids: CASSVGLAGGSRLTGELFF. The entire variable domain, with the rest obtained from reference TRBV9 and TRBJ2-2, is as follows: DSGVTQTPKHLITATGQRVTLRCSPRSGDLSVYWYQQSLDQGLQFLIQYYNGEERAKGNILERFSAQQFPDLHSELNLSSLELGDSALYFCASSVGLAGGSRLTGELFFGEGSRLTVL.